The clone carrying this T cell receptor beta chain was found many times. The antigen is not known. The iRepertoire nested amplicon-rescue multiplex PCR amplified TCR alpha and beta CDR3s from RNA. TCRdb itself ran the multiplex PCR reads through MiXCR, one entry per CDR3 protein. The sample lists roughly 350,000 distinct CDR3 sequences, about two fifths seen once, with around 12% in the top ten. Trimming at V came to 0 bases and at J to 5 bases, leaving 4 bases not matched to a gene. Germline-derived CDR1 and CDR2 are MNHEY and SMNVEV (reference sequence). The CDR3 runs 15 residues. The data derive from a study of glioma-infiltrating T cells. Background on the study: WHO grade II oligodendrogliomas or astrocytomas, plus non-recurrent WHO grade IV glioblastomas, were sampled. Glioma patients had dexamethasone for six or fewer days before surgery.

Whole-study findings and limits: Non-neoplastic patients had below-expected tissue-blood divergence, while all gliomas exceeded expectation.

J is TRBJ1-5 and V is TRBV27, with 7 bases identical to TRBD1. This clonotype originated in a human donor with low-grade glioma or glioblastoma, undergoing nonglioma brain surgery, or in good health (not recorded which). Sequencing used glioma tissue, nonneoplastic brain tissue, or PBMCs (not recorded which). DNA for the CDR3: TGTGCCAGCAGTTTATCCGCAGGGGGGGATCAGCCCCAGCATTTT. The encoded protein is CASSLSAGGDQPQHF.